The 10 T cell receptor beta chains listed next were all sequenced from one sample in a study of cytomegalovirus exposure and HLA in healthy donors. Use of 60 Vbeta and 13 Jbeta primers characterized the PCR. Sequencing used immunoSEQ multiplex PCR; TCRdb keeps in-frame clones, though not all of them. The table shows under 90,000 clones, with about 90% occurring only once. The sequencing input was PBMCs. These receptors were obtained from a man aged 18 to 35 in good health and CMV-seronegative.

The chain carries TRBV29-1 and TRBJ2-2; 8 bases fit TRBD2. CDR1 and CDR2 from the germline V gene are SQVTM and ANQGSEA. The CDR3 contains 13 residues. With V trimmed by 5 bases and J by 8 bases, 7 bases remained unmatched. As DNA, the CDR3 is TGCAGCGTTTCTCCCAGCGGGAGTGGGGAGCTGTTTTTT. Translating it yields CSVSPSGSGELFF.

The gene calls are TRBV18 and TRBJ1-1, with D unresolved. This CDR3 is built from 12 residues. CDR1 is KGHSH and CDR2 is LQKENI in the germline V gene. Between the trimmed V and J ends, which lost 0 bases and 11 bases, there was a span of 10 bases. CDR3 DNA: TGTGCCAGCTCACCACCAAGGACGGGGGCTTTCTTT. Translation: CASSPPRTGAFF.

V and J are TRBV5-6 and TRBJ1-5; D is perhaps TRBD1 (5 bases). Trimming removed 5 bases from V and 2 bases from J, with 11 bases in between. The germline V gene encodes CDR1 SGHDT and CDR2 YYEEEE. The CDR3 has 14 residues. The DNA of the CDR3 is TGTGCCAGCAGTTCAGGGTATGGCAATCAGCCCCAGCATTTT. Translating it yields CASSSGYGNQPQHF.

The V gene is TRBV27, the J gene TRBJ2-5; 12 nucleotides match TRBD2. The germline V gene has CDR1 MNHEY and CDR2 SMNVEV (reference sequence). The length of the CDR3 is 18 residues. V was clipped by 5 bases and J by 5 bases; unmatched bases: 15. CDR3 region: CASSPRLAGAPRPETQYF. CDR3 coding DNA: TGTGCCAGCAGTCCCCGACTAGCGGGAGCCCCCAGGCCGGAGACCCAGTACTTC.

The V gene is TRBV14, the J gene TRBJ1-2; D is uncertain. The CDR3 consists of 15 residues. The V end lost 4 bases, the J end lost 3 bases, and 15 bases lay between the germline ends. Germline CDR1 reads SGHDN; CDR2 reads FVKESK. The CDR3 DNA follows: TGTGCCAGCAGCCCCTCAGAAGCTAGGTACTATGGCTACACCTTC. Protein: CASSPSEARYYGYTF.

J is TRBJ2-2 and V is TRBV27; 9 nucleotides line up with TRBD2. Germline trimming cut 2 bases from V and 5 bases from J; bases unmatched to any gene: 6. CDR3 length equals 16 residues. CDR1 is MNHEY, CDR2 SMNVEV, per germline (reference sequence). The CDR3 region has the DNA TGTGCCAGCAGTTTACCCGGGACTAGCCGTACCGGGGAGCTGTTTTTT. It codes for CASSLPGTSRTGELFF.

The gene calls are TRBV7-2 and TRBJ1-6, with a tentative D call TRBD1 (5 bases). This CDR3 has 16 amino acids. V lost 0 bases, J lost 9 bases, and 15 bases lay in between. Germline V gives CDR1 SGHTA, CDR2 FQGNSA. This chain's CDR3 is CASSLAGSGITSPLHF. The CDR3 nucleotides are TGTGCCAGCAGCTTAGCCGGCTCAGGGATCACTTCACCCCTCCACTTT.

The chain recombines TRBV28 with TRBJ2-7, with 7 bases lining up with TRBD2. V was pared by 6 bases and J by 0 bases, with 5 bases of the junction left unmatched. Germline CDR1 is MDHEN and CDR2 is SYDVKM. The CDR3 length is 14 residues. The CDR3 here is CASSSGGSSYEQYF. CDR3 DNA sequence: TGTGCCAGCAGCTCCGGGGGGAGCTCCTACGAGCAGTACTTC.

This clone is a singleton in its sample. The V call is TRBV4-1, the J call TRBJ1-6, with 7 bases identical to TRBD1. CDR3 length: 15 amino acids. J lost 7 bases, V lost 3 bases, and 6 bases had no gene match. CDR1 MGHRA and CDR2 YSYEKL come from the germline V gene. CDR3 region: CASSHLGTVNSPLHF. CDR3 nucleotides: TGCGCCAGCAGCCACTTAGGGACAGTAAATTCACCCCTCCACTTT.

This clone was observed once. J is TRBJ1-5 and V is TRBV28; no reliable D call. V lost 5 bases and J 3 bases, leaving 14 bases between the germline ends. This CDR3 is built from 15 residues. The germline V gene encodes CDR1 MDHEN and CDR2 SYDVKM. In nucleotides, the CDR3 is TGTGCCAGCAGTCTAACGTCGCCTCCCAATCAGCCCCAGCATTTT. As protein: CASSLTSPPNQPQHF.